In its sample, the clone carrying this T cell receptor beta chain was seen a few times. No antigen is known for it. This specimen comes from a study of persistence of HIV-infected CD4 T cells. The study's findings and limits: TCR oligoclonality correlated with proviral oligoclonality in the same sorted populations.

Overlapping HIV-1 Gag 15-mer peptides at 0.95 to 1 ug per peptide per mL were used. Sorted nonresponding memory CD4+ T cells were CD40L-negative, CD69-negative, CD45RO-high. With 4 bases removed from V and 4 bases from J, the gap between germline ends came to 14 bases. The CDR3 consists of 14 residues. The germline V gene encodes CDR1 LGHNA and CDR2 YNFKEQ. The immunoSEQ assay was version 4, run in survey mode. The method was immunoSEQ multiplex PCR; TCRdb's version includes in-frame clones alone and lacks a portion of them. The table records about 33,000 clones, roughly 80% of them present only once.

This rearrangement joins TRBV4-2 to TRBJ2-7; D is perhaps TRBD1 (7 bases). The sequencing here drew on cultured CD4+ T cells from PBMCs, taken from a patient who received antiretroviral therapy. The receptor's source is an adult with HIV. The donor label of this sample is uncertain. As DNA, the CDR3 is TGTGCCAGCAGCCCAGGGGGGAGCGCTTACGAGCAGTACTTC. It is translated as CASSPGGSAYEQYF.